This T cell receptor (beta chain) was sequenced during a study of blood T cell repertoires in COVID-19. Study information: In each case, the material was cDNA or gDNA derived from T cells, B-cell-depleted T cells, or PBMCs.

Clones were sequenced by immunoSEQ multiplex PCR, and TCRdb holds only the in-frame ones, with some missing. The table has fewer than 300,000 clones, about four fifths seen once. The receptor's source is a man aged 40-50 years who had been exposed to COVID-19. Sequencing input: PBMCs or T cells enriched from blood (not recorded which).

The CDR3 DNA reads TGTGCCAGCAGCCCTCGAAGGACTAGCTGGGGCCACGAGCAGTACTTC. This encodes CASSPRRTSWGHEQYF. The gene calls are TRBV7-3 and TRBJ2-7; 8 positions match TRBD2. After removal of 5 bases from V and 5 bases from J, the junction contained 14 bases not matched to a gene. The CDR3 totals 16 residues. Per germline, CDR1 SGHTA and CDR2 FQGTGA.